The 4 T cell receptor beta chains in this list originate from one sample, sequenced in a study of T-cell memory formation after mild COVID-19. TCRdb processed the 5' RACE reads anew with MiXCR; each CDR3 protein has one entry. Of about 400,000 distinct CDR3 sequences in the sample, under 15% were seen once. The source material was PBMCs or a T cell subset sorted from them (not recorded which). The receptors originated from a man aged 18 to 30 who had mild COVID-19 (a few samples of this study predate the infection). Cell type and time point are not known.

This clonotype was counted between two and nine times. The V gene is TRBV28, the J gene TRBJ2-5; a possible D gene is TRBD2 (6 bases). With 4 bases removed from V and 2 bases from J, the gap between germline ends came to 14 bases. The length of the CDR3 is 15 residues. Germline V gives CDR1 MDHEN, CDR2 SYDVKM. CDR3 in amino acids: CASSSPSALQETQYF. The CDR3 DNA sequence: TGTGCCAGCAGTTCACCTAGCGCCTTACAAGAGACCCAGTACTTC.

The chain links TRBV18 to TRBJ2-1; 7 positions agree with TRBD1. Germline lookup yields CDR1 KGHSH and CDR2 LQKENI. CDR3 size: 12 residues. Germline trimming cut 3 bases from V and 8 bases from J; bases unmatched to any gene: 1. CDR3 loop: CASSPQGDEQFF. The CDR3 coding sequence is TGTGCCAGCTCACCCCAGGGGGATGAGCAGTTCTTC.

This chain links TRBV7-2 with TRBJ2-1; 11 bases are a match to TRBD2. This CDR3 has 15 amino acids. Germline trimming cut 5 bases from V and 6 bases from J; bases unmatched to any gene: 6. Germline CDR1 and CDR2: SGHTA and FQGNSA. The CDR3 DNA reads as TGTGCCAGCAGCCGACTAGCGGGGCGTCCCAATGAGCAGTTCTTC. As protein: CASSRLAGRPNEQFF. The whole variable domain, remainder taken from reference TRBV7-2 and TRBJ2-1, is GAGVSQSPSNKVTEKGKDVELRCDPISGHTALYWYRQSLGQGLEFLIYFQGNSAPDKSGLPSDRFSAERTGGSVSTLTIQRTQQEDSAVYLCASSRLAGRPNEQFFGPGTRLTVL.

The J gene is TRBJ2-1, the V gene TRBV20-1; TRBD2 matches at 14 bases. Germline-derived CDR1 and CDR2 are DFQATT and SNEGSKA (reference sequence). The CDR3 runs 15 residues. Losses at the gene ends were 1 base for V and 10 bases for J; bases not matched to a gene: 6. CDR3 protein: CSARVEGLAGEEQFF. DNA of the CDR3: TGCAGTGCTAGAGTGGAGGGACTAGCGGGGGAGGAGCAGTTCTTC.